Below, one T cell receptor beta chain is given with its context. Its specificity is unknown. One junction end does not reproduce the germline sequence, and a read error may be involved. Repertoires were generated with immunoSEQ multiplex PCR, while TCRdb's copy carries only in-frame clones and drops some. Here the sample spans approximately 69,000 clones, around four fifths being singletons. The data were obtained in a study of T cell responses to AZD1222 COVID-19 vaccine. Study outcomes and limitations: Regions left unmutated in variants are reportedly the target of nearly half of spike-specific TCRs.

CDR1 and CDR2 (germline): LGHNT, FRNRAP. The CDR3 loop spans 12 amino acids. Some second doses came at about 4 weeks and others at about 12 weeks; these were pooled. The rearrangement links TRBV12-5 to TRBJ2-3; D is undetermined. The TCR comes from an adult who received the AZD1222 COVID-19 vaccine. The material was peripheral blood, obtained 28 days after the second AZD1222 dose. Here the CDR3 DNA reads TGTGCTAGTGGTTTGGGAGTGGGGATCTCACATTTT. Translated, it gives CASGLGVGISHF.